This TCR beta chain was captured in a study of shared clonotypes between healthy human individuals. Study conclusions and caveats: Measured sharing among donors was expected to vary with sequencing depth.

Clones were sequenced by immunoSEQ multiplex PCR, and TCRdb holds only the in-frame ones, with some missing. The sample gives a few million clones, roughly 92% of which show up once; around 0.35% is in the top ten. The germline V gene encodes CDR1 SGHAT and CDR2 FQNNGV. V was pared by 5 bases and J by 1 base, with 17 bases between. The CDR3 has 16 residues. The count of this clone is one. What it binds is not known. The chain employs TRBV11-2 and TRBJ2-5; the D gene is possibly TRBD2 (6 bases). The sequence was obtained from a man between 18 and 29 years old in good health. Some clones in this sample may be carry-over from other donors' samples. The sequencing input was naive CD4+ T cells from PBMCs. Stated subset: CD45RA+ positively selected. This CDR3 reads CASSKNSGVFQETQYF. The CDR3 bases are TGTGCCAGCAGCAAAAATAGCGGAGTTTTCCAAGAGACCCAGTACTTC.